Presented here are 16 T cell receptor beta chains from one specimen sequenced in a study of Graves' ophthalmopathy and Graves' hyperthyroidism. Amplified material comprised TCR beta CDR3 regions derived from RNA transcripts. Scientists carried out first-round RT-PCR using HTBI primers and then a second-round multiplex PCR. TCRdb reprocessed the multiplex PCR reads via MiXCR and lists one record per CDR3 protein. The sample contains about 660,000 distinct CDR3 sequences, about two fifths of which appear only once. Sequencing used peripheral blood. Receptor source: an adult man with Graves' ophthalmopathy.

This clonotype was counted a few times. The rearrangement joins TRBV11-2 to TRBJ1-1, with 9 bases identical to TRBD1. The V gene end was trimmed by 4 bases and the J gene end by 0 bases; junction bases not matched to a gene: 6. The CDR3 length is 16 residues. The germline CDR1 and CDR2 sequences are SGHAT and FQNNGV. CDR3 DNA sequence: TGTGCCAGCAGCTCACACCGGGACAGGGTGAACACTGAAGCTTTCTTT. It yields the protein CASSSHRDRVNTEAFF.

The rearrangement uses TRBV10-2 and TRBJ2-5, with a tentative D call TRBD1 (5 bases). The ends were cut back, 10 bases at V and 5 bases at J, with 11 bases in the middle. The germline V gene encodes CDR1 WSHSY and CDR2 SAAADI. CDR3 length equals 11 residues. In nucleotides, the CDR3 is TGCGCCACCTCAGGGCGGGAGACCCAGTACTTC. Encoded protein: CATSGRETQYF.

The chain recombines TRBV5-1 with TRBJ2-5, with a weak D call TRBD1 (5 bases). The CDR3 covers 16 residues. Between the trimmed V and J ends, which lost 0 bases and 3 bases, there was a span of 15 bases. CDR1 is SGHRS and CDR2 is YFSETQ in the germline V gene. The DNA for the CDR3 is TGCGCCAGCAGCTTGGATGTCTCTGGGGCGGAAGAGACCCAGTACTTC. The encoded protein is CASSLDVSGAEETQYF.

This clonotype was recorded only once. The CDR3 DNA reads as TGTGCCAGCAGCTTATTCCCGGGGGCCAACACCATATATTTT. Translation: CASSLFPGANTIYF. The rearrangement uses TRBV11-2 and TRBJ1-3; possibly TRBD1 for D (6 bases). The CDR3 extends over 14 amino acids. The V gene's germline CDR1 is SGHAT and CDR2 FQNNGV. Between the trimmed V and J ends, which lost 2 bases and 7 bases, there was a span of 12 bases.

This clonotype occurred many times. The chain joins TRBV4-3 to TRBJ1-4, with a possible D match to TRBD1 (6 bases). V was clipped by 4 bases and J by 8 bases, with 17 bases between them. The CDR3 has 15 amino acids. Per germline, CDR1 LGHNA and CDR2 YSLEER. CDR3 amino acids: CASSLDRTDDEKLFF. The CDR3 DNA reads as TGCGCCAGCAGCCTAGACAGGACAGACGACGAAAAACTGTTTTTT.

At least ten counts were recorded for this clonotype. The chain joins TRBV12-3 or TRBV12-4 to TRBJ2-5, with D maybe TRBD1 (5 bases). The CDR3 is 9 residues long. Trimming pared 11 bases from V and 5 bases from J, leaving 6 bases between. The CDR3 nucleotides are TGTGCCGGGGCGGAGACCCAGTACTTC. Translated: CAGAETQYF.

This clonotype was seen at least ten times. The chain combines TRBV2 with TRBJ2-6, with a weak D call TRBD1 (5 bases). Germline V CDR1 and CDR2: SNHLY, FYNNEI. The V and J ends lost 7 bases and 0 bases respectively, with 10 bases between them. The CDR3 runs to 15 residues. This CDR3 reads CASKKDNSGANVLTF. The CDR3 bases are TGTGCCAGCAAGAAGGACAACTCTGGGGCCAACGTCCTGACTTTC.

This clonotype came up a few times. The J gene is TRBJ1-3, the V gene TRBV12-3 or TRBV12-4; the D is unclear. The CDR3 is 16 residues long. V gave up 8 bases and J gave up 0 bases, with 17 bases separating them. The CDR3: CASCLSEVFSGNTIYF. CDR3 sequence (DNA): TGTGCCAGCTGCCTTTCCGAGGTCTTCTCTGGAAACACCATATATTTT.

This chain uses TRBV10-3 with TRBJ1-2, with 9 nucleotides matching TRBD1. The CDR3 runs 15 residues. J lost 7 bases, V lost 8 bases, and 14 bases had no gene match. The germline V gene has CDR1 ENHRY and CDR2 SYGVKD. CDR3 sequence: CAIRASAQGAGGYTF. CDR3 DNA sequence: TGTGCCATCCGTGCGTCGGCACAGGGGGCAGGTGGCTACACCTTC.

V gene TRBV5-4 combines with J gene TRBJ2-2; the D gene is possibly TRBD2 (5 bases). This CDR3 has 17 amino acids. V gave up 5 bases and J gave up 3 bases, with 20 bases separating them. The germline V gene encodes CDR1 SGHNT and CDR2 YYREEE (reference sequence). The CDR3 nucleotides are TGTGCCAGCAGACCCGGGCCGGCGGGCCTGGACACCGGGGAGCTGTTTTTT. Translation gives CASRPGPAGLDTGELFF.

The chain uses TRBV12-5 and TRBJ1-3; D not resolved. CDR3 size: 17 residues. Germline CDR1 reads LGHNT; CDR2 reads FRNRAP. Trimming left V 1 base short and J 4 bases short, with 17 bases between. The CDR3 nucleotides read TGTGCTAGTGGTTTGGGAACATGGAATGTTCTGGGAAACACCATATATTTT. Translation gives CASGLGTWNVLGNTIYF.

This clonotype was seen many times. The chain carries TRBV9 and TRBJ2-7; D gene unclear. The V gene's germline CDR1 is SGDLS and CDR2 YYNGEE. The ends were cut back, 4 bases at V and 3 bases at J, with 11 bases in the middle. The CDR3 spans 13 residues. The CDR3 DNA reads TGTGCCAGCAGCTCCATCTTAAGCTACGAGCAGTACTTC. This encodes CASSSILSYEQYF.

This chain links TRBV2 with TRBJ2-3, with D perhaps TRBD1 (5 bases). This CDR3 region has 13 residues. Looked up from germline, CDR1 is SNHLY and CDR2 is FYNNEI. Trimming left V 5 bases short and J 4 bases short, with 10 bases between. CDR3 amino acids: CASSQGSSDTQYF. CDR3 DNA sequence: TGTGCCAGCAGTCAGGGCAGCTCAGATACGCAGTATTTT.

CDR3 in amino acids: CASRAEPSTDTQYF. CDR3 DNA: TGTGCCAGCAGGGCGGAACCTAGCACAGATACGCAGTATTTT. The chain joins TRBV10-3 to TRBJ2-3, with D possibly TRBD1 on 5 matching bases. Germline CDR1 and CDR2: ENHRY and SYGVKD. V gave up 10 bases and J gave up 0 bases, with 14 bases separating them. The CDR3 has 14 residues.

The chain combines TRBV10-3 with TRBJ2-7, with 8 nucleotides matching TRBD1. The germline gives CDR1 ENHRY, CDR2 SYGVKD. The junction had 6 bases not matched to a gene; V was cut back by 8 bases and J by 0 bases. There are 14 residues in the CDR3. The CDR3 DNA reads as TGTGCCATCGGGGGACAGGCGTTCTCCTACGAGCAGTACTTC. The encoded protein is CAIGGQAFSYEQYF.

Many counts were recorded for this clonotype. The CDR3, as DNA: TGTGCCAGCAGCCATAGAGGGACTGAAGCTTTCTTT. This translates into CASSHRGTEAFF. V and J are TRBV6-6 and TRBJ1-1, with D unclear. This CDR3 is built from 12 residues. Germline values: CDR1 MNHNY, CDR2 SVGAGI (reference sequence). V was trimmed by 6 bases and J by 5 bases, leaving 10 bases between them.